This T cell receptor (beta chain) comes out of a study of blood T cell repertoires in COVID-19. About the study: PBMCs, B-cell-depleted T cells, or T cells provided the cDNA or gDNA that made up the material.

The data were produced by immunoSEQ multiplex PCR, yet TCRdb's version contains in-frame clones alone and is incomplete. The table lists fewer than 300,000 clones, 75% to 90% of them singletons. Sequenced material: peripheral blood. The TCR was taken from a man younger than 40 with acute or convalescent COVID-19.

CDR3 nucleotide sequence: TGTGCCAGCAGTTTATTAGGACAGGGTTCCGAGACCCAGTACTTC. Translated, it gives CASSLLGQGSETQYF. V is TRBV28 and J is TRBJ2-5, with 8 positions matching TRBD1. In germline, CDR1 is MDHEN, CDR2 SYDVKM. V shed 1 base, J shed 5 bases, and the junction held 6 bases outside the gene matches. The CDR3 runs 15 residues.